In its sample, the clone carrying this T cell receptor beta chain was seen a few times. Its antigen remains unknown. This record belongs to a study of blood T cells in healthy people across ages. Regarding the study as a whole: Comparison with aged donors showed that long-lived donors had more naive CD4+ cells and higher diversity.

The CDR3 is 15 amino acids. The germline V gene encodes CDR1 PRHDT and CDR2 FYEKMQ (reference sequence). Using a J-beta primer mix together with a sample-barcoded 5' primer, a second PCR was run for roughly 7 to 11 cycles. TCRdb re-derived calls from the 5' RACE reads in MiXCR, one entry per CDR3 protein. Here the sample spans more than 1,000,000 distinct CDR3 sequences, about 25% being singletons. This sample also belongs to another study, concerning T cells of mothers and their children. As that study records: A few healthy Caucasian mothers served as donors, and their six children did as well. It was related mother-child pairs that showed slightly higher overlap than unrelated pairs, without reaching significance.

V usage is TRBV13 and J usage is TRBJ2-5; 9 nucleotides line up with TRBD1. The J call may be wrong; the DNA end is better matched by TRBJ2-7. The receptor comes from a girl aged 2-10 years in good health. The source material was blood. DNA for the CDR3: TGTGCCAGCAGCTTAGGGGGACAGGGCGACTACGAGCAGTACTTC. The encoded protein is CASSLGGQGDYEQYF.